The clone carrying this TCR beta chain is medium-sized by frequency. The record originates from a study of T cells expressing NK-cell markers. The wider study: Researchers got TCR beta repertoires out of sorted CD3+CD56+NKG2C+, CD3+CD56+NKG2C- and CD3+CD56-NKG2C+ T cells.

CDR3 length equals 13 residues. The V gene's germline CDR1 is MNHEY and CDR2 SMNVEV (reference sequence). TCRdb reanalyzed the 5' RACE reads and collapses them to one entry per CDR3 protein, without DNA. This repertoire includes over 5,000 distinct CDR3 sequences. J is TRBJ1-2 and V is TRBV27. The TCR was taken from a man aged 18 to 35 in good health. The sample taken for sequencing was blood T cells: a sorted CD56 or NKG2C T cell subset, CD4+ or CD8+ T cells, or bulk PBMC T cells (not recorded which). The CDR3 is CASSLNALYGYTF.